The T cell receptor (beta chain) under discussion was sequenced for a study of cytomegalovirus exposure and HLA in healthy donors. This clone occurred a few times. Germline CDR1 LGHNA, CDR2 YSLEER. Trimming pared 4 bases from V and 5 bases from J, leaving 14 bases between. The CDR3 extends over 15 amino acids. Vbeta (60) and Jbeta (13) primers were used in the PCR. Sequencing used immunoSEQ multiplex PCR; TCRdb keeps in-frame clones, though not all of them. This sample has over 150,000 clones; approximately 80% occur once, and the top ten carry approximately 1.2%. The TCR originated in a boy between 2 and 10 years old in good health and CMV-seronegative. Sequenced material: PBMCs. The chain has TRBV4-3 and TRBJ2-2; unclear D gene. The CDR3 bases are TGCGCCAGCAGCCCCGGTCCGATTAATACCGGGGAGCTGTTTTTT. The encoded protein is CASSPGPINTGELFF.